This T cell receptor beta chain was captured by sequencing in a study of cytomegalovirus exposure and HLA in healthy donors (dated by TCRdb to about 2017). Some background on the complete study: An earlier analysis of 587 of the donors reported 250 to 300 Gb of sequence data and 117 million unique TCR beta sequences obtained from 180 million or so T cells. The genetic ancestry cluster associated with self-reported Caucasian donors included around 76% of the 300 to 400 genotyped donors. A separate validation cohort of over 95 different subjects was used in addition to the roughly 670-subject first cohort. The study was designed to test whether signatures of past pathogen exposure could be identified by cataloging public T cell receptors. Roughly 300 gigabases of sequencing data and 70 million to 100 million unique TCR sequences made up an early release that covered fewer than 650 HLA-typed donors. Among 300 to 450 genotyped donors of the cohort, an average of 235,054 unique TCR beta nucleotide sequences were sequenced per donor, roughly a sixth of them non-productive. The study used immunosequencing to profile the T cell repertoires of around 600 subjects and linked those repertoires to cytomegalovirus serostatus. Rather than drawing on any new phenotypic data, the later analysis identified candidate immune exposures from TCR beta sequences and the way those sequences occurred across donors. Alongside the repertoire data, information on donor age, sex, ethnicity and CMV serostatus was compiled. In a later analysis, previously published TCR beta repertoires from about 670 donors were re-analyzed and high-resolution HLA genotyping was added so that TCR occurrence patterns could be studied. To decide whether each TCR beta V gene segment behaved as functional or pseudogenic, an earlier analysis of some 540 of the donors relied on high-throughput TCR beta sequencing. Class I and class II HLA loci were covered by the typing at four-digit resolution. Every discovery cohort repertoire had been produced on one sequencing platform. The number of donors typed differed by locus, with 629-630 for A, B, C, DRB1 and DQB1, roughly 520 for DQA1, 600 to 610 for DPA1, and some 440 for DPB1. In a later genetic analysis, genome-wide SNP genotypes for about three fifths of the roughly 670 donors were used, and that subset was treated as a discovery cohort. High-throughput TCR immunosequencing, statistical association of individual TCRs with disease status, and machine learning were combined to predict cytomegalovirus infection status. Because of strong linkage in the cohort, roughly five DR-DQ haplotypes were treated as single units for association and clustering. Summary of the overall study and its limitations: At a false discovery rate of 0.05, a later analysis linked around 15,000 TCR beta sequences to specific HLA alleles. This cohort had only TCR beta chains sequenced, and the lack of alpha or paired-chain data limited which features could be detected. Most TCR sequences were seen in very few donors, while some public TCRs were found in many individuals. Immune exposure information for the cohort was limited to CMV serostatus. Cytomegalovirus status was reported to be diagnosed by the classifier with high specificity and sensitivity in both the original and validation cohorts. According to the authors, the approach could potentially be generalized to other disease states and immunological phenotypes. A further reported finding was that TCR beta sequences accurately predicted the HLA-A and HLA-B alleles for most subjects in the first cohort. A later genetic analysis reported fewer N-insertions in productive TCRs among donors in an Asian-associated ancestry cluster than the roughly 650-donor mean. A later genetic analysis associated a missense DCLRE1C variant with V-gene and J-gene trimming of TCR beta chains, and an independent cohort replicated the association. In vitro tests confirmed that a few of the cytomegalovirus-associated TCR beta chains recognize cytomegalovirus antigens. A later analysis reported that several top co-occurrence clusters appeared linked to parvovirus B19, influenza, CMV and Epstein-Barr virus. Correlated functional status among segregating V segments might be attributable to linkage disequilibrium, but an unknown experimental factor could not be ruled out. A cluster of highly shared sequence variants was judged likely to be a technical artifact of the sequencing pipeline. Because some donors lacked HLA typing at each locus, the association tests relied only on the typed subset. The study gave a list of about 150 TCR beta chains associated with cytomegalovirus. Because the 87-base-pair reads could not distinguish some IMGT-functional V segments, including TRBV6-2 and TRBV6-3, those segments were excluded. Roughly uniform sequencing depth across donors was assumed in presence/absence analyses, although this assumption may not hold. In a later analysis, HLA-associated TCR beta chains were found to be more clonally expanded and to have lower generation probabilities than equally common non-associated chains. A later analysis found that most CMV-associated TCR beta chains appeared HLA-restricted, with HLA associations seemingly driven largely by CMV exposure. Because counts were too low, about 17 rarely observed V segments, including chromosome 9 orphons, were excluded from the earlier analysis of a few hundred of the donors. When HLA alleles, especially DR and DQ, strongly co-occurred, attributing TCR associations to individual alleles was difficult. Broadly in line with IMGT annotations, most TCR beta V segments showed up in productive rearrangements about 87% or about 30% of the time in an earlier analysis of under 700 of the donors. A later analysis found that TCR association rates varied across HLA loci, with DRB1 alleles showing the most associated TCRs and HLA-C alleles the fewest.

The germline V gene sets CDR1 to MDHEN and CDR2 to SYDVKM. Its CDR3 holds 20 amino acids, cysteine through phenylalanine. Of all the DNA, just the CDR3 is kept, 60 bases in frame from base 1. For this chain, trimming is 6 bases at the V end and 0 bases at the J end, and the number of junction bases without a gene match is 21. The cohort consisted of approximately 670 healthy bone marrow donors. At the time of sampling, all cohort members were nominally healthy, though unrecorded immune exposures were likely present. The donor tested CMV seropositive and was one of the 289 seropositive cohort members. A peripheral blood sample was provided by each donor, and peripheral blood mononuclear cells were used for TCR beta sequencing. The Qiagen DNeasy Blood Extraction Kit was used to extract genomic DNA from the blood cell samples. On this clone itself: Its recognized antigen is unknown. The sample holds no much larger clone one base away, and base qualities are not on file.

Library prep was done by the immunoSEQ multiplex PCR assay. For the multiplex PCR, a mixture combining 60 forward primers for TCR Vbeta segments and 13 reverse primers for TCR Jbeta segments was used. A multiplex PCR assay on genomic DNA amplified the CDR3 region of rearranged TCR beta genes. On the Illumina HiSeq System, the amplified TCR beta libraries were sequenced as 87-base-pair reads. For the original study's pipeline: Across the 500 to 850 repertoires, a later analysis counted 78 million or so unique TCR beta chains, around 11 million of which were shared by at least two donors. A nearest-neighbor algorithm error-corrected the raw reads and collapsed the reads into unique sequences, merging closely related sequences to remove PCR and sequencing errors. V, D and J gene segments were assigned by aligning CDR3 sequences to IMGT reference sequences. For a sequence to be retained, a match of at least six nucleotides to both a V gene segment and a J gene segment was required. A rearrangement counted as productive if the CDR3 had no stop codons and remained in frame with V and J, and every other rearrangement counted as non-productive. Following IMGT convention, CDR3 was defined as the stretch from the second conserved V-encoded cysteine up to the conserved J-encoded phenylalanine. The earlier analysis of approximately 500 of the donors excluded sequences that lacked an unambiguous match to a single V gene segment. An earlier analysis of over 450 of the donors classified V segments as functional when productive rearrangements were above 56.7% and as segregating when the standard deviation between donors was above 5%. A statistical classification framework was developed to diagnose cytomegalovirus status using the catalog of TCR beta chain sequences. In a later analysis, V and J genes were assigned by comparing TCR nucleotide sequences against IMGT/GENE-DB human TR gene sequences. The TCRdist pipeline was used in a later analysis to assign CDR3 sequences and most-parsimonious VDJ recombination scenarios. In a later analysis, each TCR beta chain was defined by its CDR3 amino acid sequence together with its V-gene family, and reads without a unique V-gene family were excluded. To address suspected cross-contamination and a sequencing artifact, a later analysis removed over 500 highly shared, low-generation-probability nucleotide sequences. In a later analysis, a clonal expansion index was calculated for each public chain from normalized within-repertoire ranks of inferred template counts. In a later analysis, generation probabilities were computed using a VDJ recombination model fitted to out-of-frame rearrangements, and the results were checked against IGoR. A later analysis scored TCR-TCR, TCR-HLA and TCR-CMV co-occurrence with hypergeometric tests, applying a repertoire-size bias correction to TCR pairs. False discovery rates were estimated in a later analysis by permuting HLA or CMV assignments 20 times. In a later analysis, co-occurring TCRs were grouped using DBSCAN, and TCRdist sequence similarity was added for clustering within HLA-allele-positive subsets. For co-occurrence clustering, repertoires with fewer than 30,000 or more than 120,000 public chains were excluded, along with 5 or 6 repertoires with anomalous nucleotide sharing. This is the immuneACCESS table as TCRdb keeps it, with only in-frame sequences that have V and J called. A part of the clones is gone; compared with another copy, unresolved V genes explain less than half, and the rest is unexplained. Clone size and V and J calls were adopted from that table, with D and trimming inferred from the DNA. A total of roughly 160,000 clones appear in this sample, roughly 80% of them only once. The ten largest clones add up to around 6.7% of the sample.

Specimen: PBMCs. The TCR originated in a woman aged 25 to 39 in good health and CMV-seropositive. Recombination linked TRBV28 to TRBJ1-2; 8 bases in the middle match TRBD1. The nucleotide sequence reads TGTGCCAGCAGACCAATCGCCGGGACAGGTAGAACGAGCCCTAACTATGGCTACACCTTC. Its protein is CASRPIAGTGRTSPNYGYTF.